Listed below are T cell receptor beta chains from one sample, sequenced in a study of T cell changes during pregnancy in multiple sclerosis. Clones were read by immunoSEQ multiplex PCR, and TCRdb kept only the in-frame ones, dropping some. The data show tens of thousands of clones, about 92% seen once. The sequences come from peripheral blood, collected after pregnancy. The receptors shown here come from a female donor with multiple sclerosis, enrolled in a pregnancy study. Each CDR3 is given with its conserved first and last residue. A D gene is named only where the DNA matches it firmly. The listing skips clone size in some rows; elsewhere it reads once, few, many or a size class.

v_gene: TRBV20-1
d_gene: .
abundance: .
j_gene: TRBJ1-1
len: 10
CDR3nt: TGCAGTGCTAGAGGGACAGAAGCTTTCTTT
CDR3aa: CSARGTEAFF

v_gene: TRBV6-5
d_gene: .
abundance: .
j_gene: TRBJ2-3
len: 12
CDR3nt: TGTGCCAGCAGCCTATCCGGAGATACGCAGTATTTT
CDR3aa: CASSLSGDTQYF

v_gene: TRBV11-2
d_gene: .
abundance: .
j_gene: TRBJ2-7
len: 12
CDR3nt: TGTGCCAGCAGCGTAACTGAGGGCGAGCAGTACTTC
CDR3aa: CASSVTEGEQYF

v_gene: TRBV7-6
d_gene: TRBD2
abundance: once
j_gene: TRBJ2-6
len: 15
CDR3nt: TGTGCCAGCAGCGCGGGGGGACCCGGGGCCAACGTCCTGACTTTC
CDR3aa: CASSAGGPGANVLTF

v_gene: TRBV27
d_gene: TRBD2
abundance: .
j_gene: TRBJ2-1
len: 16
CDR3nt: TGTGCCAGCAGTTCGTTAGCGGGAGGGCCAGTACATGAGCAGTTCTTC
CDR3aa: CASSSLAGGPVHEQFF

v_gene: TRBV6-1
d_gene: TRBD1
abundance: .
j_gene: TRBJ1-3
len: 15
CDR3nt: TGTGCCAGCAAGGACAGGGACTTCTCTGGAAACACCATATATTTT
CDR3aa: CASKDRDFSGNTIYF

v_gene: TRBV28
d_gene: .
abundance: once
j_gene: TRBJ1-5
len: 15
CDR3nt: TGTGCCAGCAGTTTATTCAGGGGAGAAAATCAGCCCCAGCATTTT
CDR3aa: CASSLFRGENQPQHF

v_gene: TRBV7-6
d_gene: .
abundance: .
j_gene: TRBJ2-5
len: 14
CDR3nt: TGTGCCAGCAGTATCGGACAGTTCCAAGAGACCCAGTACTTC
CDR3aa: CASSIGQFQETQYF

v_gene: TRBV18
d_gene: TRBD1
abundance: once
j_gene: TRBJ2-1
len: 15
CDR3nt: TGTGCCAGCTCACGACAGGGGGACCCCTACAATGAGCAGTTCTTC
CDR3aa: CASSRQGDPYNEQFF

v_gene: TRBV29-1
d_gene: .
abundance: .
j_gene: TRBJ2-7
len: 15
CDR3nt: TGCAGCGTTGAAGACAGTAAGGACAGACCCTACGAGCAGTACTTC
CDR3aa: CSVEDSKDRPYEQYF

v_gene: TRBV7-2
d_gene: .
abundance: .
j_gene: TRBJ2-1
len: 11
CDR3nt: TGTGCCAGCAGCTTACTAAATGAGCAGTTCTTC
CDR3aa: CASSLLNEQFF

v_gene: TRBV5-4
d_gene: TRBD2
abundance: .
j_gene: TRBJ2-7
len: 15
CDR3nt: TGTGCCAGCAGCTTTGATAGCGGGAGGGTCTACGAGCAGTACTTC
CDR3aa: CASSFDSGRVYEQYF

v_gene: TRBV27
d_gene: .
abundance: .
j_gene: TRBJ1-2
len: 15
CDR3nt: TGTGCCAGCAGGCAGGGACTGCTGTCAAAGGAAGGCTATTCCTTC
CDR3aa: CASRQGLLSKEGYSF

v_gene: TRBV14
d_gene: TRBD1
abundance: .
j_gene: TRBJ2-6
len: 16
CDR3nt: TGTGCCAGCAGCCAAGACTGGGGACAGGTGGCCAACGTCCTGACTTTC
CDR3aa: CASSQDWGQVANVLTF

v_gene: TRBV5-8
d_gene: .
abundance: .
j_gene: TRBJ2-2
len: 17
CDR3nt: TGTGCCAGCAGCTCTACCCCCCAGCGGTTGAACACCGGGGAGCTGTTTTTT
CDR3aa: CASSSTPQRLNTGELFF

v_gene: TRBV7-2
d_gene: TRBD1
abundance: .
j_gene: TRBJ1-1
len: 15
CDR3nt: TGTGCCAGCAGCTCTGGACAGGGGGCGAACACTGAAGCTTTCTTT
CDR3aa: CASSSGQGANTEAFF

v_gene: TRBV7-9
d_gene: TRBD2
abundance: .
j_gene: TRBJ2-3
len: 15
CDR3nt: TGTGCCAGCAGTTGGCCCGCGGGAGTTACAGATACGCAGTATTTT
CDR3aa: CASSWPAGVTDTQYF

v_gene: TRBV4-2
d_gene: TRBD2
abundance: .
j_gene: TRBJ2-7
len: 15
CDR3nt: TGTGCCAGCAGCCAAGGGACTAGCGGTCCCTACGAGCAGTACTTC
CDR3aa: CASSQGTSGPYEQYF

v_gene: TRBV28
d_gene: .
abundance: .
j_gene: TRBJ2-7
len: 12
CDR3nt: TGTGCCAGCAGTTTATTCAGCGGAGAGCAGTACTTC
CDR3aa: CASSLFSGEQYF

v_gene: TRBV5-1
d_gene: TRBD1
abundance: few
j_gene: TRBJ1-1
len: 13
CDR3nt: TGCGCCAGCAGGTTCGACAGGGGCACTGAAGCTTTCTTT
CDR3aa: CASRFDRGTEAFF

v_gene: TRBV29-1
d_gene: TRBD1
abundance: .
j_gene: TRBJ2-7
len: 15
CDR3nt: TGCAGCGTTGAAAGAGGACAGGGGCTGAGCCACGAGCAGTACTTC
CDR3aa: CSVERGQGLSHEQYF

v_gene: TRBV7-2
d_gene: TRBD1
abundance: .
j_gene: TRBJ1-1
len: 15
CDR3nt: TGTGCCAGCAGCTTACTACGACAGGGGGGATCTGAAGCTTTCTTT
CDR3aa: CASSLLRQGGSEAFF

v_gene: TRBV7-6
d_gene: .
abundance: .
j_gene: TRBJ2-2
len: 14
CDR3nt: TGTGCCAGCAGCTTAGATGCGGGAACCGGGGAGCTGTTTTTT
CDR3aa: CASSLDAGTGELFF

v_gene: TRBV9
d_gene: .
abundance: .
j_gene: TRBJ2-3
len: 11
CDR3nt: TGTGCCAGCAGCTTAACAGATACGCAGTATTTT
CDR3aa: CASSLTDTQYF

v_gene: TRBV4-3
d_gene: .
abundance: .
j_gene: TRBJ1-5
len: 15
CDR3nt: TGCGCCAGCAGCCAAGATCTTGGGGGGGATGAGCCCCAGCATTTT
CDR3aa: CASSQDLGGDEPQHF

v_gene: TRBV10-3
d_gene: TRBD2
abundance: .
j_gene: TRBJ2-1
len: 16
CDR3nt: TGTGCCAGGAAGGGGACTAGCGGCCGCTCCTACAATGAGCAGTTCTTC
CDR3aa: CARKGTSGRSYNEQFF

v_gene: TRBV6-5
d_gene: .
abundance: .
j_gene: TRBJ1-3
len: 14
CDR3nt: TGTGCCAGCAGTTTCAGTATCTCTGGAAACACCATATATTTT
CDR3aa: CASSFSISGNTIYF